This TCR beta chain originates from a study of human T cells and chemical hapten exposure. The overall study: Yields of TCR per sample differed, chiefly owing to small differences in pooled library volume. Broader study findings: DPC sensitization did not alter TCRs above 1 in 1000 frequency.

Individual cDNA molecules (in the library) carried attached unique molecular identifiers. In the study's own analysis: TCR counts had a median of around 94,000 per sample and spanned roughly 20,000 to 690,600. Using its own MiXCR run on the RACE reads, TCRdb lists one record per CDR3 protein. It is TCRdb's table, rather than the study itself, that gives the V and J calls and clone size. The table records about 31,000 distinct CDR3 sequences, approximately 7.4% of them present only once. The time point denotes: healthy volunteer bleed at 2 weeks. It was from unfractionated whole blood that total RNA was extracted. The CDR3 is made up of 15 amino acids. Per the germline V gene, CDR1 is LNHDA and CDR2 is SQIVND (reference sequence). V gave up 4 bases and J gave up 0 bases, with 10 bases separating them. Comments on this clonotype: No antigen is known for it.

Material: whole blood. The genes are TRBV19 and TRBJ1-5; D remains unclear. This clonotype was sampled from a human donor in good health. Some clones in this sample may be carry-over from other donors' samples. CDR3 in amino acids: CASSTPRYSNQPQHF. For the CDR3, the DNA is TGTGCCAGTAGTACCCCGAGGTATAGCAATCAGCCCCAGCATTTT.